Shown below are 8 T cell receptor beta chains from a single sample sequenced in a study of T cells expressing NK-cell markers. Using the 5' RACE reads, TCRdb records one entry per CDR3 protein without DNA. This sample's clone table lists some 280,000 distinct CDR3 sequences. The sample comprised blood T cells: a sorted CD56 or NKG2C T cell subset, CD4+ or CD8+ T cells, or bulk PBMC T cells (not recorded which). All receptors come from a man between 18 and 29 years old in good health.

The rearrangement links TRBV14 to TRBJ2-1. The CDR3 consists of 16 residues. Germline V lookup: CDR1 SGHDN, CDR2 FVKESK. The CDR3 is CASSSRSGAPRNEQFF.

The V call is TRBV5-4, the J call TRBJ1-1; TCRdb's D gene call, TRBD1, goes unchecked for lack of DNA. CDR3 length equals 14 residues. Germline V lookup: CDR1 SGHNT, CDR2 YYREEE (reference sequence). The CDR3 sequence is CASRWTGGNTEAFF. Variable domain in full (rest from reference TRBV5-4 and TRBJ1-1): ETGVTQSPTHLIKTRGQQVTLRCSSQSGHNTVSWYQQALGQGPQFIFQYYREEENGRGNFPPRFSGLQFPNYSSELNVNALELDDSALYLCASRWTGGNTEAFFGQGTRLTVV.

The chain is built from TRBV24-1 and TRBJ2-1; TCRdb lists TRBD2, though no DNA is available to test this call. The germline V gene encodes CDR1 KGHDR and CDR2 SFDVKD. The length of the CDR3 is 16 residues. CDR3 residues: CATSDASGAPYNEQFF.

The chain recombines TRBV20-1 with TRBJ2-3; TCRdb's D call of TRBD2 is untestable without DNA. The CDR3 runs to 17 residues. Germline values: CDR1 DFQATT, CDR2 SNEGSKA (reference sequence). This CDR3 reads CSARDGQLAGGPDTQYF.

The chain links TRBV10-3 to TRBJ2-5; the TCRdb call, TRBD2, lacks DNA for checking. Germline V gene data show CDR1 as ENHRY and CDR2 as SYGVKD. This CDR3 spans 14 amino acids. The CDR3 sequence is CATSEGVRAETQYF.

The rearrangement joins TRBV7-9 to TRBJ2-6; there is no DNA to check the TCRdb D call of TRBD1. The CDR3 is 16 residues long. CDR1 is SEHNR and CDR2 is FQNEAQ in the germline V gene (reference sequence). This chain's CDR3 is CASSRTGRSGANVLTF.

The chain combines TRBV5-1 with TRBJ2-2; the D call from TCRdb, TRBD2, cannot be confirmed without DNA. The CDR3 is 15 residues long. Germline CDR1 SGHRS, CDR2 YFSETQ. The CDR3 sequence is CASTLAGDRGGELFF.

The chain couples TRBV5-4 to TRBJ1-4. Germline lookup yields CDR1 SGHNT and CDR2 YYREEE (reference sequence). This CDR3 comprises 15 residues. This chain's CDR3 is CASSFREVNKEKLFF.